This T cell receptor (beta chain) was documented in a study of blood T cells in healthy people across ages. The wider study: Researchers report that template switching captured about one barcoded beta molecule per two T cells. Findings of the study overall: It was not possible, with unsorted PBMCs, to conclusively compare naive and antigen-experienced cells. Both higher diversity and more naive CD4+ cells marked long-lived donors when set against aged donors.

Alongside a J-beta primer mix, a sample-barcoded 5' primer served in a second PCR lasting roughly 6 to 11 cycles. TCRdb reanalysed the 5' RACE reads using MiXCR and keeps one entry per CDR3 protein. The table has hundreds of thousands of distinct CDR3 sequences, more than 20% seen once. Germline V CDR1 and CDR2: SGHRS, YFSETQ. This CDR3 has 14 amino acids. Trimming took off 1 base at V and 8 bases at J, with 12 bases between the two ends. The extraction recovered at least 5.5 micrograms of total RNA per sample. With regard to this clonotype: Its target is unknown.

The chain is built from TRBV5-1 and TRBJ1-4, with a tentative D call TRBD1 (6 bases). This sequence was found in a man aged 65-85 years in good health. The sequencing sample was made of blood. The CDR3 DNA reads TGCGCCAGCAGCTTGATCCCAGGGGAAGAAAAACTGTTTTTT. As protein: CASSLIPGEEKLFF.